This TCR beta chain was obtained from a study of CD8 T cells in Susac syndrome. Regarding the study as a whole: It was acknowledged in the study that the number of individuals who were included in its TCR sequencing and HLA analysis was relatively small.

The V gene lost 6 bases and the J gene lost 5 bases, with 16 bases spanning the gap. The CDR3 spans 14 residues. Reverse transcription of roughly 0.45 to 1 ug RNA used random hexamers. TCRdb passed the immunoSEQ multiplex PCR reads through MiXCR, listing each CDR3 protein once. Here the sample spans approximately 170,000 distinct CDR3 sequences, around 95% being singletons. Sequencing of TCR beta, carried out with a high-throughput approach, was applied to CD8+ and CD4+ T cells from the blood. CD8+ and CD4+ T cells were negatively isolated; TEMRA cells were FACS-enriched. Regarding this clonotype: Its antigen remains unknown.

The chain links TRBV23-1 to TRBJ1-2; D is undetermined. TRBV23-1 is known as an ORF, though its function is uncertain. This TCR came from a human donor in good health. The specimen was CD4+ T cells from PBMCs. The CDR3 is CASRTPLWEYGYTF. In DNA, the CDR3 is TGCGCCAGCAGGACGCCCTTGTGGGAGTATGGCTACACCTTC.